This T cell receptor (beta chain) was documented in a study of T cell repertoires in cytomegalovirus infection (dated by TCRdb to between 2017 and 2020). Context from the whole study: Recently identified HLA-C-restricted CMV epitopes, whose presentation resists viral immunomodulation, were targeted by peptide stimulations together with well-studied HLA-B-restricted epitopes. Donor HLA type was relevant to the analysis, as public TCR beta signatures indicated carriage of CMV infection together with the matching HLA type. The full study reports these points: The ex vivo response was dominated by HLA-C-restricted CMV-specific TCR beta clonotypes, which also provided the single most frequent clonotype in two of eight donors. In both this cohort and an independent 352-donor cohort, the cumulative frequency of public TCR beta family members distinguished carriers of CMV infection plus the relevant HLA type.

V is pruned by 3 bases and J by 10 bases, leaving 12 bases of the junction without a gene match. CDR1 MNHEY and CDR2 SMNVEV were looked up in the germline V gene (reference sequence). Inclusive of the bounding cysteine and phenylalanine, the CDR3 is 16 residues long. Only CDR3 DNA is held: 48 bases, read in frame from base 1. Sequencer: Illumina HiSeq 1500. Using fastp at Q25 and MiXCR, TCRdb reprocessed the public reads and kept productive beta chains. Each record represents a unique CDR3 protein, reported with the most common genes and DNA among its rows. The sample profile shows hundreds of thousands of distinct CDR3 sequences; approximately 32% of them were found once. The top ten constitute around 12% of the sample. Note on this clonotype: Its antigen remains unidentified. Nothing much larger sits one base from this clone, and base qualities are not available.

The meaning of the sample's treatment or condition label: in vitro stimulation with specific CMV peptide epitopes to enrich CMV-specific T cells. The rearranged chain carries TRBV27 and TRBJ1-6; 7 middle bases align to TRBD1. The TCR comes from a human donor in good health (CMV status not recorded). Some clones in this sample may be carry-over from other donors' samples. The input for sequencing was cultured CD8+ T cells from PBMCs, taken from culture after CMV antigen stimulation. In nucleotides, the sequence is TGTGCCAGCAGTTTCCGATCAGACAGGGTGAGATCACCCCTCCACTTT. It is translated as CASSFRSDRVRSPLHF.